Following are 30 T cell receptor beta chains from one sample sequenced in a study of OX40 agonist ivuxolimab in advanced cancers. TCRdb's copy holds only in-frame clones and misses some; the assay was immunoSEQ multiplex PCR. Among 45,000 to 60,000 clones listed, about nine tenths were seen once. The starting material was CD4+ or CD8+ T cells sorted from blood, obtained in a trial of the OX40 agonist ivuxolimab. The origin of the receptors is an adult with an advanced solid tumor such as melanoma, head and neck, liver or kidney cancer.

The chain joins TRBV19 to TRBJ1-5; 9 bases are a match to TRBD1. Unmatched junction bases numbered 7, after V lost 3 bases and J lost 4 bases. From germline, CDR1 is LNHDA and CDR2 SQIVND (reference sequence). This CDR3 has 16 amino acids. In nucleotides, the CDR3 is TGTGCCAGTAGTATCCAGGGACAGGGACGAAATCAGCCCCAGCATTTT. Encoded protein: CASSIQGQGRNQPQHF.

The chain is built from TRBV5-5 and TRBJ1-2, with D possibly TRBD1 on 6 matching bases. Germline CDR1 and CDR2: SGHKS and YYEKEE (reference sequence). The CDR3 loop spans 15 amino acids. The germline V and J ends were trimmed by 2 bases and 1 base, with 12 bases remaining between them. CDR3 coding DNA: TGTGCCAGCAGCTTAGAACAGGGAGGTAACTATGGCTACACCTTC. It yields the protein CASSLEQGGNYGYTF.

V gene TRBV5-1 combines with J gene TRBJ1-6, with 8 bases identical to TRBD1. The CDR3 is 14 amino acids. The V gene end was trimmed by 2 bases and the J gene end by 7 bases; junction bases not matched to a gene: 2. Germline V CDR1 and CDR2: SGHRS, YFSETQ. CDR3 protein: CASSLGTGNSPLHF. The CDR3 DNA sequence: TGCGCCAGCAGCTTAGGGACAGGAAATTCACCCCTCCACTTT.

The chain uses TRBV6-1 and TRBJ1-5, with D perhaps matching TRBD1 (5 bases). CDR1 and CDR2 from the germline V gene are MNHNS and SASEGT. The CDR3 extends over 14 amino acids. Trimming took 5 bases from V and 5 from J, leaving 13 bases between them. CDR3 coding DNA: TGTGCCAGCAGTCGACTGGGGGGGGATCAGCCCCAGCATTTT. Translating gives CASSRLGGDQPQHF.

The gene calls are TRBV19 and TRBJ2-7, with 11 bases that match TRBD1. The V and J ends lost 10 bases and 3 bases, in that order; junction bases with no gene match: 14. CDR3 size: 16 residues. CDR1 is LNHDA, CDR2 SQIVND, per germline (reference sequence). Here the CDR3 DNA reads TGTGCCACTTCTGGATACCGGGACAGGGGGAACTACGAGCAGTACTTC. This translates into CATSGYRDRGNYEQYF.

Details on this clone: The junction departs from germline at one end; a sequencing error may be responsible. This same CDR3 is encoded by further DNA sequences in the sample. This CDR3 is CASSRSSYNEQFF. The CDR3 DNA sequence: TGTGCCAGCAGCCGGAGCTCCTACAATGAACAGTTCTTC. V gene TRBV9 combines with J gene TRBJ2-1; no firm D call. Per the germline V gene, CDR1 is SGDLS and CDR2 is YYNGEE. CDR3 size: 13 residues.

CDR3 nucleotides: TGTGCCAGCAGTTTAGGACGGAACTATGGCTACACCTTC. Its translation is CASSLGRNYGYTF. The rearrangement joins TRBV28 to TRBJ1-2, with D unclear. The CDR3 totals 13 residues. Germline V lookup: CDR1 MDHEN, CDR2 SYDVKM. Trimming took 2 bases from V and 2 from J, leaving 6 bases between them.

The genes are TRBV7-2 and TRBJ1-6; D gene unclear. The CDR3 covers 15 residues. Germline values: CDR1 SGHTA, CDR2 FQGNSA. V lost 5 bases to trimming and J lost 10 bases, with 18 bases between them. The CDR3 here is CASSLLMGGASPLHF. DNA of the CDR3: TGTGCCAGCAGCCTCCTGATGGGTGGCGCCTCACCCCTCCACTTT.

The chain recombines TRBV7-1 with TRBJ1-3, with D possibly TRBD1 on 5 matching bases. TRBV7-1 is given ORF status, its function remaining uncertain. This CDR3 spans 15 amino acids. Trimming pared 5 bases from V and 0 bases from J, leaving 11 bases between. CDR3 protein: CASSPGRSSGNTIYF. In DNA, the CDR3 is TGTGCCAGCAGCCCGGGACGTTCCTCTGGAAACACCATATATTTT.

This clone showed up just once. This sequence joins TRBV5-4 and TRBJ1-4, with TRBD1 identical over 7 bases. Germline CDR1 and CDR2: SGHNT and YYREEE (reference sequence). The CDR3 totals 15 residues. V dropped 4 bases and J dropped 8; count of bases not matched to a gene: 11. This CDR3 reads CASSAGTVIGEKLFF. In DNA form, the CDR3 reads TGTGCCAGCAGCGCCGGGACAGTTATAGGGGAAAAACTGTTTTTT.

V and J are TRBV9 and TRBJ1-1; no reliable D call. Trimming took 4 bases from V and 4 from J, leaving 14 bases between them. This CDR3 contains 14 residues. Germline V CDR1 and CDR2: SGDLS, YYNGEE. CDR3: CASSPRFVSTEAFF. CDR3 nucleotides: TGTGCCAGCAGCCCCCGGTTCGTTTCCACTGAAGCTTTCTTT.

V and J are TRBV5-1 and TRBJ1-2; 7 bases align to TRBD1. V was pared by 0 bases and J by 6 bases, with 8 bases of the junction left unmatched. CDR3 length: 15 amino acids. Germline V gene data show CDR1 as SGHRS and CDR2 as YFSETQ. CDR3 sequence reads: CASSLAWRGPNGYTF. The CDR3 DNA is TGCGCCAGCAGCTTGGCATGGAGGGGGCCCAATGGCTACACCTTC.

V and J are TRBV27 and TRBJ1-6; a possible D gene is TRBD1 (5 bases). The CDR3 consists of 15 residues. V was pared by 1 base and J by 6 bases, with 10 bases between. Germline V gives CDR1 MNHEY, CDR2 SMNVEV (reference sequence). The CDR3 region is CASSLFGGINSPLHF. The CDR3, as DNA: TGTGCCAGCAGTTTATTTGGGGGAATTAATTCACCCCTCCACTTT.

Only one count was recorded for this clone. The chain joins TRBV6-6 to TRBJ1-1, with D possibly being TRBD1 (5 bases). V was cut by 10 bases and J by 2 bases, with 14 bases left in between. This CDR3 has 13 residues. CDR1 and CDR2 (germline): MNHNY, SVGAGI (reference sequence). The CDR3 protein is CATSGHLNTEAFF. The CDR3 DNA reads TGTGCCACCTCGGGGCACCTTAACACTGAAGCTTTCTTT.

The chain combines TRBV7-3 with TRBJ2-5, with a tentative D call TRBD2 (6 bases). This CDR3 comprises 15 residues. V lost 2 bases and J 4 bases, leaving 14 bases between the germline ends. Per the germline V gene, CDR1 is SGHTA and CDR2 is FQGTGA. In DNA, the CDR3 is TGTGCCAGCAGCTTAGGGGGAGGTAGATCAGAGACCCAGTACTTC. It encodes CASSLGGGRSETQYF.

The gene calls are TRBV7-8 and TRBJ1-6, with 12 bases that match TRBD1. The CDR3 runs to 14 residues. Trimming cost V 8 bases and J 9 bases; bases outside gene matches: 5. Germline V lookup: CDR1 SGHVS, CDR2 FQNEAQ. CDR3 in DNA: TGTGCCAGCTCAGGGACAGGGGGCATTTCACCCCTCCACTTT. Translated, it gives CASSGTGGISPLHF.

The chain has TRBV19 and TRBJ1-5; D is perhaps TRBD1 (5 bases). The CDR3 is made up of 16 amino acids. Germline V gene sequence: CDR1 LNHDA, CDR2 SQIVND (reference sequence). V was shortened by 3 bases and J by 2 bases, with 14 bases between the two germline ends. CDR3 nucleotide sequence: TGTGCCAGTAGTATCGCCAGGGCGGAGGGCAATCAGCCCCAGCATTTT. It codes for CASSIARAEGNQPQHF. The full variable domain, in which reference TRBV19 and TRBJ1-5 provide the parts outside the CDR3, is DGGITQSPKYLFRKEGQNVTLSCEQNLNHDAMYWYRQDPGQGLRLIYYSQIVNDFQKGDIAEGYSVSREKKESFPLTVTSAQKNPTAFYLCASSIARAEGNQPQHFGDGTRLSIL.

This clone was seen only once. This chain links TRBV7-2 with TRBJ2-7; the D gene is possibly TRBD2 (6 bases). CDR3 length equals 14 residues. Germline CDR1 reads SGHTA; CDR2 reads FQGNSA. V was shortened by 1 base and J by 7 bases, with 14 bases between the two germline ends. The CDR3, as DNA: TGTGCCAGCAGCTTAGTATATGGAGGGCGAGAGCAGTACTTC. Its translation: CASSLVYGGREQYF.

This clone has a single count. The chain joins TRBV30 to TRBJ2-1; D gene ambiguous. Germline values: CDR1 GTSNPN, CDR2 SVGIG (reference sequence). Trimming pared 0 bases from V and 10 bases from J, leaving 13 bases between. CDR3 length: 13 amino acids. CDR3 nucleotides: TGTGCCTGGAGTGTAAGCCCAGCAGGCGAGCAGTTCTTC. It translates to CAWSVSPAGEQFF.

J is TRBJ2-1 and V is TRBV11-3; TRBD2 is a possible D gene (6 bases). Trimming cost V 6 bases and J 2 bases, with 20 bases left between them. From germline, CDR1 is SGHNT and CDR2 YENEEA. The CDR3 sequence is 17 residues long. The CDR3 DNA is TGTGCCAGCAGTTCAGGCGGGACCCTTGGAACCTACAATGAGCAGTTCTTC. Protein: CASSSGGTLGTYNEQFF. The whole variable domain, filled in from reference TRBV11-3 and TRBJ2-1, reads EAGVVQSPRYKIIEKKQPVAFWCNPISGHNTLYWYLQNLGQGPELLIRYENEEAVDDSQLPKDRFSAERLKGVDSTLKIQPAELGDSAVYLCASSSGGTLGTYNEQFFGPGTRLTVL.

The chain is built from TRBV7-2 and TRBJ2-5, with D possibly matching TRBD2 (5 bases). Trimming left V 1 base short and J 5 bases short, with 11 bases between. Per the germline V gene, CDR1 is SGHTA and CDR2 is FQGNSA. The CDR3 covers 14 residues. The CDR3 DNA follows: TGTGCCAGCAGCTTAGTAGGACTTACGGAGACCCAGTACTTC. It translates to CASSLVGLTETQYF.

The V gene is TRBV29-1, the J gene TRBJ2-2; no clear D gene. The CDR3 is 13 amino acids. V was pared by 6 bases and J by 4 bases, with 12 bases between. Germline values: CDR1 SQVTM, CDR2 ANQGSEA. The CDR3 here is CSVPTMSTGELFF. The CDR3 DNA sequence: TGCAGCGTGCCTACAATGAGCACCGGGGAGCTGTTTTTT.

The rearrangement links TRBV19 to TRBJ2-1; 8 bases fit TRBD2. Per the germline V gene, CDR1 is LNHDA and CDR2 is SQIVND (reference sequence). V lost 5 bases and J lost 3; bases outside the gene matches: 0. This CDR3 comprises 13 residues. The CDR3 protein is CASSAGGYNEQFF. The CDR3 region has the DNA TGTGCCAGTAGTGCGGGGGGCTACAATGAGCAGTTCTTC.

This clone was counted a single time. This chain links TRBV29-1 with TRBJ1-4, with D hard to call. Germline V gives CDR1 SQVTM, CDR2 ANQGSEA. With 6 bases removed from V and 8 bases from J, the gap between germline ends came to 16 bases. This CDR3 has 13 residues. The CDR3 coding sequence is TGCAGCGTGGGTGGACCCGGTGGGGAAAAACTGTTTTTT. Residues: CSVGGPGGEKLFF.

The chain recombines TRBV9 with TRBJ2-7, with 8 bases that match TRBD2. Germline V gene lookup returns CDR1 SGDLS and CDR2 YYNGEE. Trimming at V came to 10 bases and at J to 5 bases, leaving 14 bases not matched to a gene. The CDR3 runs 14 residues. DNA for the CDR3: TGTGCCGCACCACCCCACCGGGGGGGCCACGAGCAGTACTTC. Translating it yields CAAPPHRGGHEQYF.

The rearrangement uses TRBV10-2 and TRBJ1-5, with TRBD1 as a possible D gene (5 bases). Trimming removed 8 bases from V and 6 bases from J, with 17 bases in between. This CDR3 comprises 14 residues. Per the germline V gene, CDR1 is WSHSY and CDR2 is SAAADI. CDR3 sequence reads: CASREGVGVQPQHF. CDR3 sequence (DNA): TGCGCCAGCCGGGAAGGGGTGGGAGTTCAGCCCCAGCATTTT.

Written as DNA, the CDR3 is TGCGCCAGCAGCCAGCCGGGACAGGGGGAGGGCTACACCTTC. This encodes CASSQPGQGEGYTF. The chain uses TRBV4-1 and TRBJ1-2; 11 nucleotides align to TRBD1. The CDR3 is made up of 14 amino acids. V was pared by 3 bases and J by 8 bases, with 5 bases of the junction left unmatched. Germline V lookup: CDR1 MGHRA, CDR2 YSYEKL.

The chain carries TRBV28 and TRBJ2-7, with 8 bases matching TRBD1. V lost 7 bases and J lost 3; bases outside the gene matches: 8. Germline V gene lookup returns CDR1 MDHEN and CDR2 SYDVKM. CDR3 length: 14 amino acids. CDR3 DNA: TGTGCCAGCATCGAAGGACAGGGATTCTACGAGCAGTACTTC. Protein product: CASIEGQGFYEQYF.

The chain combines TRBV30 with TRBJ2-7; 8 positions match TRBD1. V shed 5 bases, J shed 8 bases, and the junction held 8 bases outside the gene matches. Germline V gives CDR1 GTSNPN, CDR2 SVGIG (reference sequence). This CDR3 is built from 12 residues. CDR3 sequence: CAWEQQGVKQYF. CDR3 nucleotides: TGTGCCTGGGAACAACAGGGGGTTAAGCAGTACTTC.

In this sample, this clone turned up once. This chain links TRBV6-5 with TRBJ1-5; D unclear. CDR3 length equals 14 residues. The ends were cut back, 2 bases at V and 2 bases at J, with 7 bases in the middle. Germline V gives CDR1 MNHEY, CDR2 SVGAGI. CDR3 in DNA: TGTGCCAGCAGTTACGGGTCAGGCAATCAGCCCCAGCATTTT. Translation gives CASSYGSGNQPQHF.